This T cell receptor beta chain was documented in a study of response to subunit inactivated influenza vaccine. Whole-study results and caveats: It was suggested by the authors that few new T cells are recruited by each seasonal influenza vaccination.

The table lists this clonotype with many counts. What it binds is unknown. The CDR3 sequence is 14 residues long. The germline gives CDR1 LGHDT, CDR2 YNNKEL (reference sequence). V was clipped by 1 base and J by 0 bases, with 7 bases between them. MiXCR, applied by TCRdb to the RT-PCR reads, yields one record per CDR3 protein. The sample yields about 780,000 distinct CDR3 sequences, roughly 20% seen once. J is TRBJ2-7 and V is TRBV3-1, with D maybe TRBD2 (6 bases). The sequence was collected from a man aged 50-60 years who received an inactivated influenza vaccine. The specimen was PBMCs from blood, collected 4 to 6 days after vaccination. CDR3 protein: CASSQAGDSYEQYF. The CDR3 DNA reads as TGTGCCAGCAGCCAAGCGGGAGACTCCTACGAGCAGTACTTC.